Below, 20 T cell receptor beta chains from the same sample are listed, as sequenced in a study of identical twins (TCRdb year 2016). The method behind the library was 5' RACE. These reads were obtained on an Illumina HiSeq 2000. The public reads were reanalyzed by TCRdb: fastp trimming at Q25, MiXCR alignment, in-frame beta chains only. Each CDR3 protein gets just one entry, which takes the most common genes and DNA from the rows behind it. The sample contains 1,800,000 or so distinct CDR3 sequences, less than 35% of them found a single time. Clones ranked in the top ten supply around 0.25% of the sample. Sequencing input: cord blood. The receptors derive from a newborn girl in good health.

This clonotype was seen a few times. V gene TRBV29-1 combines with J gene TRBJ2-6, with a tentative D call TRBD2 (5 bases). CDR1 SQVTM and CDR2 ANQGSEA come from the germline V gene. This CDR3 contains 14 residues. Deletions cut 5 bases from V and 0 bases from J, with 8 bases between. The CDR3, as DNA: TGCAGCGTTCCGGGGAGCTCTGGGGCCAACGTCCTGACTTTC. Its translation: CSVPGSSGANVLTF.

The J gene is TRBJ1-4, the V gene TRBV7-9; 8 positions agree with TRBD1. This CDR3 region has 14 residues. Germline CDR1 reads SEHNR; CDR2 reads FQNEAQ (reference sequence). The trim removed 4 bases at V and 7 bases at J, leaving 5 bases unmatched. DNA of the CDR3: TGTGCCAGCAGCTCCGGACAGGGAAGTGAAAAACTGTTTTTT. The encoded protein is CASSSGQGSEKLFF.

This clonotype was picked up a small number of times. The V and J genes are TRBV4-2 and TRBJ2-5; D might be TRBD1 or TRBD2, each matching 6 bases. Germline V lookup: CDR1 LGHNA, CDR2 YNFKEQ. The CDR3 is 17 amino acids. The V gene lost 0 bases and the J gene lost 2 bases, with 16 bases spanning the gap. Here the CDR3 reads CASSQDPTRGWQETQYF. The CDR3 DNA reads TGTGCCAGCAGCCAAGATCCGACTAGGGGGTGGCAAGAGACCCAGTACTTC.

This clonotype was detected only a few times. Mismatch with germline at one junction end may stem from a read error. The chain is built from TRBV2 and TRBJ2-1; 12 bases are a match to TRBD2. CDR1 is SNHLY, CDR2 FYNNEI, per germline. The CDR3 runs to 17 residues. In nucleotides, the CDR3 is TGTGCCAGCAAGAAATGGACTAGCGGGATCTTCTACAACGAGCAGTTCTTC. Amino acid sequence: CASKKWTSGIFYNEQFF.

The rearrangement uses TRBV4-2 and TRBJ1-2; 7 nucleotides match TRBD1. After removal of 0 bases from V and 2 bases from J, the junction contained 6 bases not matched to a gene. There are 16 residues in the CDR3. Germline V gene lookup returns CDR1 LGHNA and CDR2 YNFKEQ. DNA of the CDR3: TGTGCCAGCAGCCAAGACTTTTACAGGGGCAACTATGGCTACACCTTC. Amino acid sequence: CASSQDFYRGNYGYTF.

The rearrangement uses TRBV12-3 or TRBV12-4 and TRBJ2-3; possibly TRBD1 for D (6 bases). V was cut by 5 bases and J by 0 bases, with 12 bases left in between. The CDR3 contains 15 residues. This CDR3 reads CASSAGQLSTDTQYF. The CDR3 DNA reads as TGTGCCAGCAGTGCTGGACAGCTAAGCACAGATACGCAGTATTTT.

Only one count was recorded for this clonotype. The chain employs TRBV5-1 and TRBJ1-3; 7 bases fit TRBD1. Germline CDR1 reads SGHRS; CDR2 reads YFSETQ. V gave up 0 bases and J gave up 0 bases; unmatched junction bases: 12. This CDR3 is built from 19 residues. Here the CDR3 DNA reads TGCGCCAGCAGCTTGGCCCCAAGGGAAGGGGGCCGCTCTGGAAACACCATATATTTT. This sequence encodes CASSLAPREGGRSGNTIYF. Full variable domain (remainder filled in from reference TRBV5-1 and TRBJ1-3): KAGVTQTPRYLIKTRGQQVTLSCSPISGHRSVSWYQQTPGQGLQFLFEYFSETQRNKGNFPGRFSGRQFSNSRSEMNVSTLELGDSALYLCASSLAPREGGRSGNTIYFGEGSWLTVV.

This clonotype was observed a handful of times. The rearrangement links TRBV5-1 to TRBJ2-4, with 12 bases aligning to TRBD2. Germline CDR1 and CDR2: SGHRS and YFSETQ. J lost 0 bases, V lost 0 bases, and 10 bases had no gene match. This CDR3 is built from 20 residues. The CDR3 DNA follows: TGCGCCAGCAGCTTGGTTGCCGGACTAGCGGGGTCACTAGCCAAAAACATTCAGTACTTC. Residues: CASSLVAGLAGSLAKNIQYF.

The chain couples TRBV12-3 or TRBV12-4 to TRBJ1-5, with D perhaps TRBD1 (5 bases). V dropped 6 bases and J dropped 2 bases, with 14 bases sitting between them. The CDR3 consists of 15 residues. CDR3 amino acids: CASRRPGGGNQPQHF. The CDR3 coding sequence is TGTGCCAGCAGGCGCCCGGGGGGAGGCAATCAGCCCCAGCATTTT.

V usage is TRBV18 and J usage is TRBJ2-3; 8 bases fit TRBD2. Germline CDR1 is KGHSH and CDR2 is LQKENI. Trimming removed 0 bases from V and 3 bases from J; junction bases left unmatched: 5. CDR3 length equals 16 residues. CDR3 sequence (DNA): TGTGCCAGCTCACCACCGCGGGGGGCCGCGACAGATACGCAGTATTTT. It is translated as CASSPPRGAATDTQYF.

This clonotype was seen many times. This chain uses TRBV5-1 with TRBJ2-2; 7 bases are a match to TRBD1. CDR1 is SGHRS and CDR2 is YFSETQ in the germline V gene. This CDR3 is built from 15 residues. V shed 0 bases and J 1 base; nucleotides not matched to a gene: 0. Here the CDR3 DNA reads TGCGCCAGCAGCTTGGGACAGGGGAACACCGGGGAGCTGTTTTTT. This encodes CASSLGQGNTGELFF.

This sequence joins TRBV20-1 and TRBJ2-5; a possible D gene is TRBD1 (5 bases). V lost 0 bases to trimming and J lost 11 bases, with 19 bases between them. The germline CDR1 and CDR2 sequences are DFQATT and SNEGSKA (reference sequence). The CDR3 length is 14 residues. CDR3 sequence reads: CSARDDTRAYGQYF. For the CDR3, the DNA is TGCAGTGCTAGAGATGATACCAGGGCCTACGGGCAGTACTTC.

This clonotype has more than one count but fewer than ten. The chain links TRBV5-1 to TRBJ2-7, with 8 bases matching TRBD2. V lost 0 bases to trimming and J lost 3 bases; unmatched junction nucleotides: 5. CDR1 and CDR2 (germline): SGHRS, YFSETQ. The CDR3 covers 15 residues. The CDR3 DNA is TGCGCCAGCAGCTTGGCCTGGGGGACTAGCTACGAGCAGTACTTC. As protein: CASSLAWGTSYEQYF.

In this sample, this clonotype turned up a few times. The gene calls are TRBV12-3 or TRBV12-4 and TRBJ1-2; a possible D gene is TRBD1 (5 bases). V lost 2 bases to trimming and J lost 4 bases, with 11 bases between them. This CDR3 has 14 amino acids. CDR3 sequence reads: CASSLRGEGYGYTF. The CDR3, as DNA: TGTGCCAGCAGTTTAAGAGGGGAGGGCTATGGCTACACCTTC.

A remark on this clonotype: A much larger clone differs by one base, so this may be a read error. The rearrangement uses TRBV11-2 and TRBJ2-5; perhaps TRBD2 as D (5 bases). CDR3 length: 13 amino acids. Germline V gives CDR1 SGHAT, CDR2 FQNNGV. The V and J ends lost 3 bases and 9 bases respectively, with 14 bases between them. Written as DNA, the CDR3 is TGTGCCAGCAGCTTCGGGATCCCGGAGGCCCAGTACTTC. Protein sequence: CASSFGIPEAQYF.

This clonotype showed up just a few times. The V and J genes are TRBV7-2 and TRBJ2-1, with D perhaps matching TRBD2 (5 bases). The CDR3 is 18 amino acids. Looked up from germline, CDR1 is SGHTA and CDR2 is FQGNSA. V was clipped by 1 base and J by 5 bases, with 21 bases between them. The CDR3 coding sequence is TGTGCCAGCAGCTTAGAACCCACGAGGGTGCTGGGAGACAATGAGCAGTTCTTC. Its translation: CASSLEPTRVLGDNEQFF.

The DNA of the CDR3 is TGTGCCAGCACCCTGTTCAGCTCTGGGGCCAACGTCCTGACTTTC. It yields the protein CASTLFSSGANVLTF. The genes are TRBV2 and TRBJ2-6; D is undetermined. The V end lost 7 bases, the J end lost 0 bases, and 10 bases lay between the germline ends. The CDR3 runs to 15 residues. Germline V gives CDR1 SNHLY, CDR2 FYNNEI. Full variable domain (missing parts from reference TRBV2 and TRBJ2-6): EPEVTQTPSHQVTQMGQEVILRCVPISNHLYFYWYRQILGQKVEFLVSFYNNEISEKSEIFDDQFSVERPDGSNFTLKIRSTKLEDSAMYFCASTLFSSGANVLTFGAGSRLTVL.

The V and J genes are TRBV29-1 and TRBJ1-6; 11 nucleotides match TRBD1. Trimming at V came to 5 bases and at J to 11 bases, leaving 8 bases not matched to a gene. The CDR3 contains 14 residues. Germline lookup yields CDR1 SQVTM and CDR2 ANQGSEA. The chain's CDR3 is CSVQLGQGAPPLHF. The CDR3 DNA is TGCAGCGTTCAACTCGGACAGGGGGCTCCACCCCTCCACTTT.

V is TRBV20-1 and J is TRBJ1-5; 11 bases match TRBD1. The V and J ends lost 2 bases and 6 bases, in that order; junction bases with no gene match: 6. The V gene's germline CDR1 is DFQATT and CDR2 SNEGSKA (reference sequence). The CDR3 loop spans 15 amino acids. The CDR3 loop reads CSARTGTGGTQPQHF. CDR3 sequence (DNA): TGCAGTGCTAGAACCGGGACAGGGGGAACTCAGCCCCAGCATTTT.

V gene TRBV7-9 combines with J gene TRBJ2-7, with 7 bases matching TRBD2. The CDR3 length is 15 residues. J lost 1 base, V lost 5 bases, and 8 bases had no gene match. Germline CDR1 SEHNR, CDR2 FQNEAQ (reference sequence). The CDR3 loop is CASSLLASASYEQYF. The CDR3 DNA follows: TGTGCCAGCAGCCTACTAGCGTCGGCTTCCTACGAGCAGTACTTC.